What follows describes a single T cell receptor beta chain. The data derive from a study of blood T cell repertoires in COVID-19. Study summary: Samples came from the United States, Italy and Spain, spanning acute and convalescent COVID-19.

V dropped 2 bases and J dropped 5 bases, with 10 bases sitting between them. CDR3 size: 13 residues. Germline V CDR1 and CDR2: GTSNPN, SVGIG (reference sequence). The repertoire was sequenced with immunoSEQ multiplex PCR; TCRdb's copy has only in-frame clones and lacks some. Of approximately 200,000 clones in the sample, roughly 94% are singletons; the top ten hold about 0.76%. The chain uses TRBV30 and TRBJ1-5; no definite D call. The TCR comes from a man younger than 40 with COVID-19, enrolled during active disease. The sample comprised peripheral blood. CDR3 nucleotide sequence: TGTGCCTGGAGTTTGGCAGGCTATCAGCCCCAGCATTTT. Amino acid sequence: CAWSLAGYQPQHF.